This T cell receptor beta chain emerged from a study of T-cell reconstitution after alpha-beta-depleted transplantation in children. General study results and limits: As was reported, about two months after transplant, alpha-beta T cells came from several hundred expanded graft clones.

The CDR3 loop spans 14 amino acids. The ends lost 2 bases at V and 5 bases at J; junction bases unmatched: 6. Unique molecular identifiers were built into the TCRbeta library. TCRdb itself ran the PCR reads through MiXCR, one entry per CDR3 protein. The sample shows roughly 670,000 distinct CDR3 sequences, around 13% of them seen only once. Many counts were recorded for this clonotype. The antigen is unknown. The sample here was PBMCs, taken before TCRalphabeta/CD19-depleted stem cell transplant. This clonotype originated in a girl aged 2 to 10 with congenital amegakaryocytic thrombocytopenia, due to receive a stem cell transplant. This rearrangement joins TRBV12-3 or TRBV12-4 to TRBJ2-7; 7 bases fit TRBD2. Written as DNA, the CDR3 is TGTGCCAGCAGTTTACTGGGCGGGAGCCACGAGCAGTACTTC. This gives the protein CASSLLGGSHEQYF.